This T cell receptor beta chain is drawn from a study of cytomegalovirus exposure and HLA in healthy donors. Study findings and constraints: The authors assumed roughly uniform sequencing depth across donors for presence/absence analyses.

Both 60 Vbeta primers and 13 Jbeta primers went into the PCR. TCRdb keeps only in-frame clones here, not all; method: immunoSEQ multiplex PCR. In the table there are fewer than 200,000 clones, 80% of which are singletons. This clone has a handful of counts. Antigen unknown. Germline V gene lookup returns CDR1 SGHDT and CDR2 YYEEEE. The V end lost 3 bases, the J end lost 6 bases, and 29 bases lay between the germline ends. This CDR3 region has 19 residues. Material for sequencing was PBMCs. The genes are TRBV5-6 and TRBJ2-3; D might be TRBD2 (6 bases). The source of this sequence is a boy between 10 and 17 years old in good health and CMV-seronegative. The DNA of the CDR3 is TGTGCCAGCAGCTCCCCCTCCGGGACTTCTGGGGAGCCGTTTGATACGCAGTATTTT. This encodes CASSSPSGTSGEPFDTQYF.